This TCR beta chain emerged from a study of OX40 agonist ivuxolimab in advanced cancers. Study information: Ivuxolimab, an antibody acting as an agonist of OX40 (CD134), was used to treat patients.

V was pared by 8 bases and J by 0 bases, with 11 bases between. This CDR3 comprises 14 residues. CDR1 MGHRA and CDR2 YSYEKL come from the germline V gene. Clones were sequenced by immunoSEQ multiplex PCR, and TCRdb holds only the in-frame ones, with some missing. The data contain about 83,000 clones, approximately 92% of them singletons. The V call is TRBV4-1, the J call TRBJ2-1; D gene ambiguous. The TCR was taken from an adult with an advanced solid tumor such as melanoma, head and neck, liver or kidney cancer. The sequenced sample was CD4+ or CD8+ T cells sorted from blood, obtained in a trial of the OX40 agonist ivuxolimab. CDR3 coding DNA: TGCGCCAGCGGAACGATAGACTCCTACAATGAGCAGTTCTTC. It specifies CASGTIDSYNEQFF.